A selection of T cell receptor beta chains follows, all from one sample in a study of shared clonotypes between healthy human individuals. Libraries were prepared by immunoSEQ multiplex PCR; TCRdb keeps only in-frame clonotypes and omits some of them. The sample has about 680,000 clones; around 92% are singletons. The sample comprised naive CD8+ T cells sorted from blood. The source is a man aged 30 to 39 in good health. CDR3s leave out the opening cysteine and the closing phenylalanine or tryptophan.

V gene: TRBV19
CDR3 protein: ASSMAPGTPTYEQY

V gene: TRBV11-2
CDR3 protein: ASSLVAGGIHNEQF

V gene: TRBV7-9
CDR3 protein: ASSPLGGGSYNEQF

V gene: TRBV27
CDR3 protein: ASSLARGDLKTQY

V gene: TRBV13
CDR3 protein: ASSYSSQGIEQY

V gene: TRBV10-2
CDR3 protein: ASSEMYEQY

V gene: TRBV10-1
CDR3 protein: ASTRGGGDTQY

V gene: TRBV10-3
CDR3 protein: AIKGSGDTPGTEAF

V gene: TRBV14
CDR3 protein: ASSQAGNIQY

V gene: TRBV2
CDR3 protein: AANGGSKNEQY

V gene: TRBV7-2
CDR3 protein: ASSLTRVETQY

V gene: TRBV9
CDR3 protein: ASSVGGGGEHAYNEQF

V gene: TRBV30
CDR3 protein: ACTQRDLRGHVASYEQY

V gene: TRBV10-2
CDR3 protein: ASRGTYEQY

V gene: TRBV10-3
CDR3 protein: AISETGRNQPQH

V gene: TRBV7-8
CDR3 protein: ASRWVSGTDTQY

V gene: TRBV4-3
CDR3 protein: ASSQGTSASSYNEQF

V gene: TRBV27
CDR3 protein: ASGLAGDNEQF

V gene: TRBV14
CDR3 protein: ASSHQYSYNEQF

V gene: TRBV7-6
CDR3 protein: ASSPRTSGSLNTGELF

V gene: TRBV11-2
CDR3 protein: ASSLEASGSSYEQY

V gene: TRBV7-8
CDR3 protein: ASSLRDSYEQY

V gene: TRBV27
CDR3 protein: ASSQNRKLFGELF

V gene: TRBV7-9
CDR3 protein: ASSSRLAGDTDTQY

V gene: TRBV29-1
CDR3 protein: SVGLSPDYPNEQF

V gene: TRBV10-2
CDR3 protein: ASRVSDTQY

V gene: TRBV21-1
CDR3 protein: ASSTGEGRGGYGNTIY

V gene: TRBV7-9
CDR3 protein: ASSAGLSNQPQH

V gene: TRBV7-9
CDR3 protein: ASSPPLPDSTGNQPQH

V gene: TRBV27
CDR3 protein: ASTYKLTGEQY

V gene: TRBV7-9
CDR3 protein: ASSASNEQY

V gene: TRBV14
CDR3 protein: ASSQEESVTGELF

V gene: TRBV29-1
CDR3 protein: SAHGTDNYGYT

V gene: TRBV28
CDR3 protein: ASSLDSSYEQY

V gene: TRBV4-1
CDR3 protein: ASSQVPGLAVNEQF

V gene: TRBV7-9
CDR3 protein: ASSSMTGNTEAF

V gene: TRBV18
CDR3 protein: ASSRTGTLNQPQH

V gene: TRBV27
CDR3 protein: ASSLSAGIYGYT

V gene: TRBV7-9
CDR3 protein: ASSSAAGKNYGYT

V gene: TRBV10-3
CDR3 protein: AISRSPGGSNEQF

V gene: TRBV28
CDR3 protein: ASSAGIMAF

V gene: TRBV7-9
CDR3 protein: ASSFVRSGGIVGELF

V gene: TRBV7-6
CDR3 protein: ASSRGGLSYEQY

V gene: TRBV7-6
CDR3 protein: ASSLAPSGGSTDTQY

V gene: TRBV7-9
CDR3 protein: ASTSTILAGVTYNEQF

V gene: TRBV9
CDR3 protein: ASSPDFQGQF

V gene: TRBV5-6
CDR3 protein: ASSFRSSYEQY

V gene: TRBV27
CDR3 protein: ASSVGTSGRVEQY

V gene: TRBV7-3
CDR3 protein: ASSFLQGSNEQF

V gene: TRBV25-1
CDR3 protein: ASSESYRQETQY

V gene: TRBV19
CDR3 protein: ASSLGARATNEKLF

V gene: TRBV5-1
CDR3 protein: ASSPGGSSTDTQY

V gene: TRBV10-3
CDR3 protein: ATGLAALQETQY

V gene: TRBV5-1
CDR3 protein: ASSLEQGTDTQY

V gene: TRBV29-1
CDR3 protein: SVDYDGSYGYT

V gene: TRBV7-9
CDR3 protein: ASSKNRDLDTDTQY

V gene: TRBV5-4
CDR3 protein: ASSSAYNGELF